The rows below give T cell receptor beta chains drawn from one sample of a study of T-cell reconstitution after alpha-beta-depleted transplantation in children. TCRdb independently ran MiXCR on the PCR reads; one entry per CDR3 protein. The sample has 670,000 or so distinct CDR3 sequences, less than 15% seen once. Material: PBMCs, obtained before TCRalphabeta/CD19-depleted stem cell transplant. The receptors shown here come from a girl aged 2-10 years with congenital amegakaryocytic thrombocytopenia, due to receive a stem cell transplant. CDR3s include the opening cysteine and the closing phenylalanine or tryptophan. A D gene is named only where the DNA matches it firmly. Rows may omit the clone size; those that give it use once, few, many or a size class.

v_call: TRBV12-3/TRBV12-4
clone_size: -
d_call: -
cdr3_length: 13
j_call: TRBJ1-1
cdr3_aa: CASSSAFNAEAFF
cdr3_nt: TGTGCCAGCAGTTCCGCTTTCAATGCGGAAGCTTTCTTT

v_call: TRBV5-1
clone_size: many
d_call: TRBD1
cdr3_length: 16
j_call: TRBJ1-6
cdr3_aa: CASSLGITGVSSPLHF
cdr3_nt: TGCGCCAGCAGCTTGGGCATTACAGGGGTCTCGTCACCCCTCCACTTT

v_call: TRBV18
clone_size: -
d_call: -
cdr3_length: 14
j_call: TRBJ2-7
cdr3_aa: CASSLVPNTYEQYF
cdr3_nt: TGTGCCAGCTCACTGGTTCCCAACACCTACGAGCAGTACTTC

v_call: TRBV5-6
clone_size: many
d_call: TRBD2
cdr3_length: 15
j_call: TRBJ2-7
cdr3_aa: CASSLRTSRSYEQYF
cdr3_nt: TGTGCCAGCAGCTTAAGGACTAGCCGGTCCTACGAGCAGTACTTC

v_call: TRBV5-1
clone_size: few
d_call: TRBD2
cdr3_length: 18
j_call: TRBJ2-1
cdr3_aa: CASSPLRGKEKREYEQFF
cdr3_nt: TGCGCCAGCAGCCCTCTTCGGGGGAAGGAGAAGCGGGAGTATGAGCAGTTCTTC

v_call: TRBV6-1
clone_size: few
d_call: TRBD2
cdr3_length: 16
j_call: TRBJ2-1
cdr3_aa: CASSETQAGGLNEQFF
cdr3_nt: TGTGCCAGCAGTGAAACACAAGCGGGAGGACTCAATGAGCAGTTCTTC

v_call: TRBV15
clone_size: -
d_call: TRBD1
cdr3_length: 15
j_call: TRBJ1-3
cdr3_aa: CATSSWDRKGNTIYF
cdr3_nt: TGTGCCACCAGCAGTTGGGACAGAAAAGGAAACACCATATATTTT

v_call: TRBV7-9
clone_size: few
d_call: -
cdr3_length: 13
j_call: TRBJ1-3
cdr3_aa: CASSFWRLDTIYF
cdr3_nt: TGTGCCAGCAGCTTTTGGAGGCTAGACACCATATATTTT

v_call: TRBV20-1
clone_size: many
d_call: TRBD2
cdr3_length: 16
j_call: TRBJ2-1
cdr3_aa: CSARGFGTSGRNEQFF
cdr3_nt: TGCAGTGCTAGAGGGTTCGGGACTAGCGGGAGGAATGAGCAGTTCTTC

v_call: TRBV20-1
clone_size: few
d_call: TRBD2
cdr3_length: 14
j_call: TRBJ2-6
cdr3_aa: CSARGDSGANVLTF
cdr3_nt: TGCAGTGCTCGGGGGGACTCTGGGGCCAACGTCCTGACTTTC

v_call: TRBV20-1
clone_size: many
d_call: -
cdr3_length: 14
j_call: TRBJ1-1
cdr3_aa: CSARKTGRDTEAFF
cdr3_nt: TGCAGTGCTAGAAAAACAGGGAGGGACACTGAAGCTTTCTTT

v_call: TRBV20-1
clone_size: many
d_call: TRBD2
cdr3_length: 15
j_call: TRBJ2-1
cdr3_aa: CSARGGRISYNEQFF
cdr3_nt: TGCAGTGCTAGGGGCGGGAGAATCTCCTACAATGAGCAGTTCTTC

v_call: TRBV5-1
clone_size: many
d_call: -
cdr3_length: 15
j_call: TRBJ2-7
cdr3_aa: CASSLMSVSSYEQYF
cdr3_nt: TGCGCCAGCAGCTTAATGAGCGTCAGCTCCTACGAGCAGTACTTC

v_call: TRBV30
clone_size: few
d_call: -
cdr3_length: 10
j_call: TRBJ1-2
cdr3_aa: CAWRGYGYTF
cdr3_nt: TGTGCCTGGCGGGGCTATGGCTACACCTTC

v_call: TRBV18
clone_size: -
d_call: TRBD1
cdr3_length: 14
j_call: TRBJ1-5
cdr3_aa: CASSAQGANQPQHF
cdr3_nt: TGTGCCAGCTCGGCGCAGGGGGCGAATCAGCCCCAGCATTTC

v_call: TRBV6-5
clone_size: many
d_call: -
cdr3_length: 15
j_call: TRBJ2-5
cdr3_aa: CASSYQNGGEQTQYF
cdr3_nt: TGTGCCAGCAGTTACCAGAACGGGGGCGAGCAGACCCAGTACTTC

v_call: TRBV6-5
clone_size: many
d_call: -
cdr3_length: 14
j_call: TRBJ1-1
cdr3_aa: CASSYSKSNTEAFF
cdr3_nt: TGTGCCAGCAGTTACTCGAAATCCAACACTGAAGCTTTCTTT

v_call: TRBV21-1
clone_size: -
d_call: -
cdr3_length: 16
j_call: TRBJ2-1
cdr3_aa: CAPSPPSGRDDNEQFF
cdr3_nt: TGTGCCCCCAGCCCTCCTAGCGGGAGGGATGACAATGAGCAGTTCTTC

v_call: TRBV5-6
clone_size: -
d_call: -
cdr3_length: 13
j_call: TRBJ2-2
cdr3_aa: CASSFRLVGELFF
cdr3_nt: TGTGCCAGCAGCTTCAGACTGGTCGGGGAGCTGTTTTTT

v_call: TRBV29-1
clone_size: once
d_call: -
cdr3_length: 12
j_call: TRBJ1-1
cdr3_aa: CSVLGIFAEAFF
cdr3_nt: TGCAGCGTATTAGGCATCTTTGCTGAAGCTTTCTTT

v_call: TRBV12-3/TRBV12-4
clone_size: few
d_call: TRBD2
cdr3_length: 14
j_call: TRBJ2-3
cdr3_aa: CASSFERGADTQYF
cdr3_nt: TGTGCCAGCAGTTTCGAGCGGGGTGCAGATACGCAGTATTTT

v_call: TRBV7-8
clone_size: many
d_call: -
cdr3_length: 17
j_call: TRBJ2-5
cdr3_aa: CASSLALVWDIEETQYF
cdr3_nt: TGTGCCAGCAGCTTAGCGCTTGTGTGGGACATCGAAGAGACCCAGTACTTC

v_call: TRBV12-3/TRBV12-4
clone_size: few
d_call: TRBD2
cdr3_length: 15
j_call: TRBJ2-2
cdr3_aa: CASKREALDTGELFF
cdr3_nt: TGTGCCAGCAAACGGGAGGCCTTAGACACCGGGGAGCTGTTTTTT

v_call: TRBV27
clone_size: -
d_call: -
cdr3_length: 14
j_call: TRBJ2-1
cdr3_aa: CASRTGGIYNEQFF
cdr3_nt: TGTGCCAGCAGGACGGGCGGGATATACAATGAGCAGTTCTTC

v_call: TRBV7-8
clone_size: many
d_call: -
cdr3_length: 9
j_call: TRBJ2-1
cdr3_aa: CAVGRGPFF
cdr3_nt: TGTGCCGTCGGGAGGGGGCCGTTCTTC

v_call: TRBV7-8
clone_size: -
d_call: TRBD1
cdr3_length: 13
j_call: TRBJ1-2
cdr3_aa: CASTPGGGWGYTF
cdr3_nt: TGTGCCAGCACCCCGGGAGGGGGCTGGGGCTACACCTTC

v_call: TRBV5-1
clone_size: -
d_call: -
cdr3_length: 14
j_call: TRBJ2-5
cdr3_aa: CASSRVGVEETQYF
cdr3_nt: TGCGCCAGCAGCCGGGTTGGCGTAGAAGAGACCCAGTACTTC

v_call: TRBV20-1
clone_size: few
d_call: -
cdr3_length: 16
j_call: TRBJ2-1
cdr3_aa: CSARDRTGVGDNEQFF
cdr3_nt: TGCAGTGCTAGAGATCGTACCGGAGTTGGAGACAATGAGCAGTTCTTC

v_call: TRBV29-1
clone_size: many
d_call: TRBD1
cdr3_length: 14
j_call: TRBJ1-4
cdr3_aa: CSVEQGATNEKLFF
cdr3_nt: TGCAGCGTTGAACAGGGGGCAACTAATGAAAAACTGTTTTTT

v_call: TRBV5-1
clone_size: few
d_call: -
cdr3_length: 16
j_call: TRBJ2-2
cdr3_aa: CASSLEAQTNTGELFF
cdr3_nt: TGCGCCAGCAGCTTGGAGGCCCAAACGAACACCGGGGAGCTGTTTTTT

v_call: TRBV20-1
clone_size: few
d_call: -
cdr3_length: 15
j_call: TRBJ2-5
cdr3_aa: CSARDGRQDQETQYF
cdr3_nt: TGCAGTGCTAGAGATGGGCGACAGGACCAAGAGACCCAGTACTTC

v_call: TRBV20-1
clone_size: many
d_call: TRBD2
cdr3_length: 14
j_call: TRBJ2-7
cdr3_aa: CSARVAGAEYEQYF
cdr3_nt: TGCAGTGCTAGAGTAGCGGGAGCCGAATACGAGCAGTACTTC

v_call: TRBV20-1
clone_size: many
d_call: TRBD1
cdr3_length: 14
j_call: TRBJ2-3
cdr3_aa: CSAGMGQFLDTQYF
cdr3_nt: TGCAGTGCCGGAATGGGACAGTTTCTAGATACGCAGTATTTT

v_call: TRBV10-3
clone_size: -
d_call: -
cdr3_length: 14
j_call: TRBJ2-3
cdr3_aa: CAISEPSSTDTQYF
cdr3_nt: TGTGCCATCAGTGAACCTTCTAGCACAGATACGCAGTATTTT

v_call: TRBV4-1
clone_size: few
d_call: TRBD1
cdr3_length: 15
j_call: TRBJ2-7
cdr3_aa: CASSQGDRRTYEQYF
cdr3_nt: TGCGCCAGCAGCCAGGGGGACAGGAGGACCTACGAGCAGTACTTC

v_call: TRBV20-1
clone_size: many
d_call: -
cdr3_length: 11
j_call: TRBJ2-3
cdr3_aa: CSAKGADTQYF
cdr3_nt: TGCAGTGCTAAGGGGGCAGATACGCAGTATTTT

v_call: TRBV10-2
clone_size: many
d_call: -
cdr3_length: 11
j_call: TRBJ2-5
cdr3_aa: CASSASETQYF
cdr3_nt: TGCGCCAGCAGTGCCTCAGAGACCCAGTACTTC

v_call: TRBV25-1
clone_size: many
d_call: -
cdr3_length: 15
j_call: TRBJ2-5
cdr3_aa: CASSVLGRSGETQYF
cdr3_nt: TGTGCCAGCAGTGTCCTGGGCAGGTCTGGGGAGACCCAGTACTTC

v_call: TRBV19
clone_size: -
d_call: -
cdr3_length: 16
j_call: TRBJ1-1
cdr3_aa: CASSIEGLRMNTEAFF
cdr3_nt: TGTGCCAGTAGTATAGAGGGTCTGAGAATGAACACTGAAGCTTTCTTT

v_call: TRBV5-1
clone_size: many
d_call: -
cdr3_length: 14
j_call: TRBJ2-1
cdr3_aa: CASSLQGGINEQFF
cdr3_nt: TGCGCCAGCAGCCTACAGGGGGGGATCAATGAGCAGTTCTTC

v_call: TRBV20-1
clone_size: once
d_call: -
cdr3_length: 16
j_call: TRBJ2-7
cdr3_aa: CSASSSGLALTYEQYF
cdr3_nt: TGCAGTGCTAGTAGTTCCGGGCTAGCGCTGACCTACGAGCAGTACTTC

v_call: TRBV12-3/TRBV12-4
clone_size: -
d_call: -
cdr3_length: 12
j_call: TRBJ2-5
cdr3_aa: CGSSRTEETQYF
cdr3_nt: TGTGGCAGCAGTCGGACGGAAGAGACCCAGTACTTC

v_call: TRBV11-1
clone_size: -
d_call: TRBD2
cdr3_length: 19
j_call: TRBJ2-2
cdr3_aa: CASTVLSGLSGMLGGELFF
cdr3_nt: TGTGCCAGCACCGTTCTTTCGGGCCTCAGCGGGATGCTGGGCGGGGAGCTGTTTTTT

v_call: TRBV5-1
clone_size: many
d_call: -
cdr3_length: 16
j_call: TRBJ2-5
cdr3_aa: CASSLVGWGVQETQYF
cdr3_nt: TGCGCCAGCAGCTTGGTTGGTTGGGGAGTACAAGAGACCCAGTACTTC

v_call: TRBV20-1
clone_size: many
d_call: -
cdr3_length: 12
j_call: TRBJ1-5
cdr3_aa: CSAQNSNQPQHF
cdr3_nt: TGCAGTGCTCAGAATAGCAATCAGCCCCAGCATTTT

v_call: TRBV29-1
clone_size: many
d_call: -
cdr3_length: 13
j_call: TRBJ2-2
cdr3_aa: CSVEERVTGELFF
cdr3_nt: TGCAGCGTTGAAGAGAGAGTCACCGGGGAGCTGTTTTTT

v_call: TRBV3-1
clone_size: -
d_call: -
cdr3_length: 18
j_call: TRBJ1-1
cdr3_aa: CASSQFVLAGRYRTEAFF
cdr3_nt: TGTGCCAGCAGCCAATTCGTTTTGGCAGGGCGGTATCGCACTGAAGCTTTCTTT

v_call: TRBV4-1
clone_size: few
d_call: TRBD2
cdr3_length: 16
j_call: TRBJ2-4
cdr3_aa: CASSGTSGLAKNIQYF
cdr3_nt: TGCGCCAGCAGCGGAACTAGCGGTCTAGCCAAAAACATTCAGTACTTC

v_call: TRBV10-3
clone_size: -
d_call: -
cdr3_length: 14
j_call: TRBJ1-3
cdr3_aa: CATGTDSSGNTIYF
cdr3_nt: TGTGCCACAGGGACGGATAGCTCTGGAAACACCATATATTTT

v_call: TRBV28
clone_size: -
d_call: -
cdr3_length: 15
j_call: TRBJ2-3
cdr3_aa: CASRSGRGFSDTQYF
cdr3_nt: TGTGCCAGCAGGTCGGGAAGGGGTTTCTCAGATACGCAGTATTTT

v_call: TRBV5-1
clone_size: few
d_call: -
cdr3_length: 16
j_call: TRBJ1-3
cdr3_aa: CASSLEVPGAGNTIYF
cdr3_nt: TGCGCCAGCAGCTTGGAAGTCCCCGGAGCTGGAAACACCATATATTTT

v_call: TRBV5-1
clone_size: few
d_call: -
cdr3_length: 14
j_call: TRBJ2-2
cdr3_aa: CASREPGPPGELFF
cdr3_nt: TGCGCCAGCAGGGAACCGGGGCCTCCCGGGGAGCTGTTTTTT

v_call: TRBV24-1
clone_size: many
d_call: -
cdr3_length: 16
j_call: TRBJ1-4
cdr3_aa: CATSDVVGSLNEKLFF
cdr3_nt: TGTGCCACCAGTGATGTGGTCGGCAGCCTTAATGAAAAACTGTTTTTT

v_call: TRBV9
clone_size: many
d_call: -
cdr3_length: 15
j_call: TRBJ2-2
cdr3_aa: CASSVDLRAAGELFF
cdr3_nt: TGTGCCAGCAGCGTAGACCTCCGGGCGGCCGGGGAGCTGTTTTTT

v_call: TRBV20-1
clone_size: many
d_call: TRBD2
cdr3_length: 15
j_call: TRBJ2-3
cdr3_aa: CSARDHRGSADTQYF
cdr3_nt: TGCAGTGCTAGAGATCATCGCGGGAGTGCAGATACGCAGTATTTT

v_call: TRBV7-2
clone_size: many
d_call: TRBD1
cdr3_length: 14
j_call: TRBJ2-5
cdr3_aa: CASSIYRGPETQYF
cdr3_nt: TGTGCCAGCAGCATTTACAGGGGTCCAGAGACCCAGTACTTC

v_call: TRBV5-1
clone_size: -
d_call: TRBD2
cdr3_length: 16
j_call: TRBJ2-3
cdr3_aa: CASSLAPLAGGDTQYF
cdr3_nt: TGCGCCAGCAGCTTGGCCCCACTAGCGGGCGGAGATACGCAGTATTTT

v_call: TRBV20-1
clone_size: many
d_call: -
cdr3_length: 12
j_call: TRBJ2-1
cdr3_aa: CSAVRGTNEQFF
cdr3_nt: TGCAGTGCGGTTAGGGGGACTAATGAGCAGTTCTTC